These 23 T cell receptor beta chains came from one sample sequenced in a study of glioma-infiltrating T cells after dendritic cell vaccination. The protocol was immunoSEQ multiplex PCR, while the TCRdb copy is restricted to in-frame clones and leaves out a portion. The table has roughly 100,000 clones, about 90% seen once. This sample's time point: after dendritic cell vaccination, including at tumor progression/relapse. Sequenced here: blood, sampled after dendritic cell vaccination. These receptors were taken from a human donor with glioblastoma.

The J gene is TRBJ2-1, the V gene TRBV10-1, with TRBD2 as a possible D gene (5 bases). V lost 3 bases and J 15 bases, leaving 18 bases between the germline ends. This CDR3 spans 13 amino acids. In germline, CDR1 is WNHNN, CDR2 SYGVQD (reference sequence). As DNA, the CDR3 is TGCGCCAGCAGTGACAACATTCGCCCGGGATGGTTCTTC. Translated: CASSDNIRPGWFF.

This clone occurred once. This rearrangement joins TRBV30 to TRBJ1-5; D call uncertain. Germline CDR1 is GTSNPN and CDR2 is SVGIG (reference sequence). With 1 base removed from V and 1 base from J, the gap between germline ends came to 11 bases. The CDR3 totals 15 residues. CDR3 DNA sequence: TGTGCCTGGAGTGCTACGAGCAGGAGCAATCAGCCCCAGCATTTT. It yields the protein CAWSATSRSNQPQHF.

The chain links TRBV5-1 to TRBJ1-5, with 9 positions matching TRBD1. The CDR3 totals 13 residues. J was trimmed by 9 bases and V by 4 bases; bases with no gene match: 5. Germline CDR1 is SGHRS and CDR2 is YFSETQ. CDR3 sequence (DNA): TGCGCCAGCAGCGGGACAGGGACCGGGCCCCAGCATTTT. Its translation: CASSGTGTGPQHF. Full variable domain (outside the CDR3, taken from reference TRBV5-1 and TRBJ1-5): KAGVTQTPRYLIKTRGQQVTLSCSPISGHRSVSWYQQTPGQGLQFLFEYFSETQRNKGNFPGRFSGRQFSNSRSEMNVSTLELGDSALYLCASSGTGTGPQHFGDGTRLSIL.

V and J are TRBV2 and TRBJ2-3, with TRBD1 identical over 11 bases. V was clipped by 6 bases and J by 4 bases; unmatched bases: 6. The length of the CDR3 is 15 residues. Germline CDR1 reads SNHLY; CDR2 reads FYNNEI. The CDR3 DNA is TGTGCCAGCAGGGGACAGGGGGTTTGGGCAGATACGCAGTATTTT. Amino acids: CASRGQGVWADTQYF.

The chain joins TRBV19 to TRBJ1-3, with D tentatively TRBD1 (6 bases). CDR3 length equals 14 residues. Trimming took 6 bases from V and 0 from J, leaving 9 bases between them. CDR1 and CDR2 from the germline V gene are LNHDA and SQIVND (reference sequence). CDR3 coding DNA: TGTGCCAGTAGCCTACAGGGCTCTGGAAACACCATATATTTT. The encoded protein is CASSLQGSGNTIYF.

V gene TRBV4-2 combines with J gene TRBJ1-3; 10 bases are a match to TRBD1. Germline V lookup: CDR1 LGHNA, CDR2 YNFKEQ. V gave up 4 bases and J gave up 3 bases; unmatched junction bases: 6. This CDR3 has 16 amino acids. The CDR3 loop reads CASSPPGQGFGNTIYF. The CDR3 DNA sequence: TGTGCCAGCAGCCCACCGGGACAGGGGTTTGGAAACACCATATATTTT.

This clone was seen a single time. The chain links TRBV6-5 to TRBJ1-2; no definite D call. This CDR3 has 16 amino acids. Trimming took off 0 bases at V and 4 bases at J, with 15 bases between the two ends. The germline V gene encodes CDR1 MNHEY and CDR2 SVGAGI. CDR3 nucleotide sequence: TGTGCCAGCAGTTACTCGAGTCTGCGGGGAACCTATGGCTACACCTTC. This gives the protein CASSYSSLRGTYGYTF.

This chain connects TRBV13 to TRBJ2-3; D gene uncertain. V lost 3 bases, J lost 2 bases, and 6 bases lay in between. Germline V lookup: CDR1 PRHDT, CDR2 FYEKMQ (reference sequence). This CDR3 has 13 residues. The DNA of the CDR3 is TGTGCCAGCAGCTTCACTGCCACAGATACGCAGTATTTT. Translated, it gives CASSFTATDTQYF. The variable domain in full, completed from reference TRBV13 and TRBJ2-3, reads AAGVIQSPRHLIKEKRETATLKCYPIPRHDTVYWYQQGPGQDPQFLISFYEKMQSDKGSIPDRFSAQQFSDYHSELNMSSLELGDSALYFCASSFTATDTQYFGPGTRLTVL.

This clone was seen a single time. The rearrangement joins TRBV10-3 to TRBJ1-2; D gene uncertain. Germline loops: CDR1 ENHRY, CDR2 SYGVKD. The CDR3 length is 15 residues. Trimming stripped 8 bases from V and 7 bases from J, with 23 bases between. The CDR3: CAICQAQPPLSGYTF. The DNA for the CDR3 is TGTGCCATCTGTCAGGCCCAACCGCCCCTCTCTGGCTACACCTTC.

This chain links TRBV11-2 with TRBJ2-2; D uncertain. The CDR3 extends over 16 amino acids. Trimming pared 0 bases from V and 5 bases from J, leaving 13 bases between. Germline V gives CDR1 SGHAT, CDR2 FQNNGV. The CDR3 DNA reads TGTGCCAGCAGCTTAGATCGGAGAGCAAGGACCGGGGAGCTGTTTTTT. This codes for CASSLDRRARTGELFF.

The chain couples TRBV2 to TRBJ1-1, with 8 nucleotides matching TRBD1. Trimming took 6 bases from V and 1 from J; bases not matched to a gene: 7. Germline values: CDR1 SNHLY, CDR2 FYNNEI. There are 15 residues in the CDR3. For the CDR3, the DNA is TGTGCCAGCAGCCCGCAGGGGGCCTCGAACACTGAAGCTTTCTTT. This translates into CASSPQGASNTEAFF.

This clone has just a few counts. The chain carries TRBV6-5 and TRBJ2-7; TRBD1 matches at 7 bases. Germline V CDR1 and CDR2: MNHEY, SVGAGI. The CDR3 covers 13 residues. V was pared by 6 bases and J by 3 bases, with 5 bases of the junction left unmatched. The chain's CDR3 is CASREGADYEQYF. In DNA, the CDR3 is TGTGCCAGCAGAGAGGGGGCGGACTACGAGCAGTACTTC.

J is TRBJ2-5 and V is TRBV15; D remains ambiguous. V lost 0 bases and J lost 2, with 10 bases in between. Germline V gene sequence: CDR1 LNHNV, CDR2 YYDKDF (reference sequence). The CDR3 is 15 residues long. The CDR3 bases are TGTGCCACCAGCAGAGATTCTACAGTGCAAGAGACCCAGTACTTC. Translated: CATSRDSTVQETQYF.

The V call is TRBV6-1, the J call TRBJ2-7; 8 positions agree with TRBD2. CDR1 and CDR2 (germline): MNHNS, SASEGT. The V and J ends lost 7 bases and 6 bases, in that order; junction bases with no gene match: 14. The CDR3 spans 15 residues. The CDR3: CASIGGAGWGSEQYF. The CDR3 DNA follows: TGTGCCAGCATCGGGGGGGCAGGCTGGGGCTCCGAGCAGTACTTC.

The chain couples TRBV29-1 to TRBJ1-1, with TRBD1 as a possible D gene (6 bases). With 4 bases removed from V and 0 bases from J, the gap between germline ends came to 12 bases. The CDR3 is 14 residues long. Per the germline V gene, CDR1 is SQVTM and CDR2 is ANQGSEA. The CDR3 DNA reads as TGCAGCGTTGTACCGGGACAAGTGAACACTGAAGCTTTCTTT. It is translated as CSVVPGQVNTEAFF. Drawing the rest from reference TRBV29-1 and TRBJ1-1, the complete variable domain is SAVISQKPSRDICQRGTSLTIQCQVDSQVTMMFWYRQQPGQSLTLIATANQGSEATYESGFVIDKFPISRPNLTFSTLTVSNMSPEDSSIYLCSVVPGQVNTEAFFGQGTRLTVV.

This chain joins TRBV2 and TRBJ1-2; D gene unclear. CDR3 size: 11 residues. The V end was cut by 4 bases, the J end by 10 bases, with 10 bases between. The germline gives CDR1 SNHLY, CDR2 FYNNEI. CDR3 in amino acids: CASSAEQDYTF. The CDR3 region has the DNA TGTGCCAGCAGTGCGGAGCAAGACTACACCTTC. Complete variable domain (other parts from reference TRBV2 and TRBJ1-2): EPEVTQTPSHQVTQMGQEVILRCVPISNHLYFYWYRQILGQKVEFLVSFYNNEISEKSEIFDDQFSVERPDGSNFTLKIRSTKLEDSAMYFCASSAEQDYTFGSGTRLTVV.

CDR3 loop: CASSIGTGGGNQPQHF. The CDR3 nucleotides are TGTGCCAGTAGTATAGGCACAGGGGGAGGCAATCAGCCCCAGCATTTT. The chain has TRBV19 and TRBJ1-5; TRBD1 aligns across 8 bases. The V and J ends lost 1 base and 2 bases, in that order; junction bases with no gene match: 4. Per germline, CDR1 LNHDA and CDR2 SQIVND (reference sequence). The CDR3 extends over 16 amino acids.

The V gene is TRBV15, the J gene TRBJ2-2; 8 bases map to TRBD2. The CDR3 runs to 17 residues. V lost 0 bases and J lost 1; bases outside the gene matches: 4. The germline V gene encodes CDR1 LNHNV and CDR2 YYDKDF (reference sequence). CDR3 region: CATSRDDSGRNTGELFF. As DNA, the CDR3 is TGTGCCACCAGCAGAGATGACAGCGGGAGGAACACCGGGGAGCTGTTTTTT.

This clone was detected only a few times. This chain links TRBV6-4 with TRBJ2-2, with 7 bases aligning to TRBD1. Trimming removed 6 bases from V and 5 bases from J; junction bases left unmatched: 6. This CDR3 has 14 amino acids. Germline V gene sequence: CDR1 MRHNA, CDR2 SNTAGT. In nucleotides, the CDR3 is TGTGCCAGCAGGGCCGAGGGGGCTACCGGGGAGCTGTTTTTT. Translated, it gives CASRAEGATGELFF.

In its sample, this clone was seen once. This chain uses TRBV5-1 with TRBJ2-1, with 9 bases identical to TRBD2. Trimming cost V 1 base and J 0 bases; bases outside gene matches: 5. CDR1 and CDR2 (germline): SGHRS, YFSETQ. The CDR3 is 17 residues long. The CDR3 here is CASSLSSGTFSYNEQFF. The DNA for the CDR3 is TGCGCCAGCAGCTTGTCTAGCGGGACGTTCTCCTACAATGAGCAGTTCTTC.

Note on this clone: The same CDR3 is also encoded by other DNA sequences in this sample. CDR3 in amino acids: CASSLARGRYNSPLHF. Written as DNA, the CDR3 is TGTGCCAGCAGCTTGGCCAGGGGACGATATAATTCACCCCTCCACTTT. The V gene is TRBV5-6, the J gene TRBJ1-6; TRBD1 is a possible D gene (6 bases). The CDR3 loop spans 16 amino acids. The germline gives CDR1 SGHDT, CDR2 YYEEEE. Trimming shortened V by 0 bases and J by 4 bases, and 11 bases separated the two germline ends.

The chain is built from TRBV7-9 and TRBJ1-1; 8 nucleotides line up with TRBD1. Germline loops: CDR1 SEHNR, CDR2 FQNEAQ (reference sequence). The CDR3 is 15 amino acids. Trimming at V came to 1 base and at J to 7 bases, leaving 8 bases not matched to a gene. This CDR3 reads CASSLEGSRGREAFF. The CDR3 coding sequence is TGTGCCAGCAGCTTAGAAGGGAGCAGGGGGCGTGAAGCTTTCTTT.

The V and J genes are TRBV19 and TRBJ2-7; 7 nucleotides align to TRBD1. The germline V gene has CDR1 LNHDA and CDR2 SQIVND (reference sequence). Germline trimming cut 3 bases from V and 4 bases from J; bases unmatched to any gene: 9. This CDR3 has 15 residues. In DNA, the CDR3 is TGTGCCAGTAGTATTTCGATACAGGGGTTTTACGAGCAGTACTTC. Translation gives CASSISIQGFYEQYF.